The clone carrying this TCR beta chain was seen more than once but under ten times. This sample was taken from a study of blood T cell repertoires in COVID-19. Across the whole study: Acute-phase and convalescent COVID-19 samples originated in the United States, Italy and Spain. T cells, B-cell-depleted T cells, or PBMCs provided the cDNA or gDNA that served as material.

The CDR3 runs 13 residues. Germline trimming cut 6 bases from V and 7 bases from J; bases unmatched to any gene: 8. TCRdb's copy holds only in-frame clones and misses some; the assay was immunoSEQ multiplex PCR. This sample has around 460,000 clones; 70% to 90% occur once, and the top ten carry roughly 0.84%. This chain joins TRBV12-3 or TRBV12-4 and TRBJ1-2, with TRBD1 matching over 7 bases. The sequenced sample consisted of peripheral blood. The origin of this receptor is a man in his late teens or twenties with COVID-19, enrolled during active disease. The CDR3 spells CASSPGTVPGYTF. The CDR3 region has the DNA TGTGCCAGCAGCCCCGGGACAGTCCCTGGCTACACCTTC.